This T cell receptor (beta chain) came from a study of blood T cell repertoires in COVID-19. Across the study: COVID-19 samples from acute and convalescent phases originated in the United States, Italy and Spain.

Data came from immunoSEQ multiplex PCR; TCRdb stores just in-frame clones and leaves some out. Of a few hundred thousand clones detected, approximately 86% appear once; the ten largest clones hold 3%. This clone was seen only once. The specimen sequenced was peripheral blood. The TCR was taken from a man aged 60-69 years with acute or convalescent COVID-19.

The CDR3: CASSDHPGNEQFF. CDR3 DNA sequence: TGTGCCAGCAGTGACCACCCCGGCAATGAGCAGTTCTTC. This rearrangement joins TRBV6-4 to TRBJ2-1; D not resolved. The germline gives CDR1 MRHNA, CDR2 SNTAGT. V was clipped by 2 bases and J by 6 bases, with 8 bases between them. CDR3 size: 13 residues.